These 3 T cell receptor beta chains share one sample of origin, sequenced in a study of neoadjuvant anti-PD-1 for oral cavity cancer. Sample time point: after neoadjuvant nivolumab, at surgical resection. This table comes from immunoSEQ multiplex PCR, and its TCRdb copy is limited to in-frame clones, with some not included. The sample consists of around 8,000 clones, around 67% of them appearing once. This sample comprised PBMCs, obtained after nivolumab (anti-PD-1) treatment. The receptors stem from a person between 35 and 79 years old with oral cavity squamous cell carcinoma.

The CDR3 DNA is TGTGCCAGCAGAACGGGACTTAGCACAGATACGCAGTATTTT. Translating gives CASRTGLSTDTQYF. V gene TRBV2 combines with J gene TRBJ2-3; possibly TRBD2 for D (6 bases). This CDR3 region has 14 residues. The germline V gene encodes CDR1 SNHLY and CDR2 FYNNEI. Trimming stripped 6 bases from V and 0 bases from J, with 10 bases between.

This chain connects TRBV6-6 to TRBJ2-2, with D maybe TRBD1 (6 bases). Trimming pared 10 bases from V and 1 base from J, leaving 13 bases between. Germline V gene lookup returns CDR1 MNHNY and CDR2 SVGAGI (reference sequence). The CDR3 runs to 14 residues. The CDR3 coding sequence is TGTGCCACCCAGGGGCAGGGGAACACCGGGGAGCTGTTTTTT. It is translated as CATQGQGNTGELFF.

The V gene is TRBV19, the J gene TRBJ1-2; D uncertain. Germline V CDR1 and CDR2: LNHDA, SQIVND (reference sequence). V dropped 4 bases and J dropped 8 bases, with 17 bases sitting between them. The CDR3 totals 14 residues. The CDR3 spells CASSSFRETIGYTF. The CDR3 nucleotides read TGTGCCAGTAGTAGCTTCAGAGAAACTATCGGCTACACCTTC.